In this sample, the clone carrying this T cell receptor beta chain turned up many times. Antigen unknown. The data stem from a study of T cells in Graves' hyperthyroidism and ophthalmopathy. Across the whole study: Peripheral blood was acquired at first diagnosis, ahead of any therapy whatsoever.

V lost 5 bases and J lost 7; bases outside the gene matches: 13. The CDR3 loop spans 15 amino acids. The V gene's germline CDR1 is MNHNS and CDR2 SASEGT. TCR beta CDR3 regions were amplified from RNA. RT-PCR in the first round (using the HTBI primer set) targeted the TCR CDR3. TCRdb re-derived calls from the multiplex PCR reads in MiXCR, one entry per CDR3 protein. The sample yields about 350,000 distinct CDR3 sequences, approximately 15% seen once. Whole-study results and caveats: A model of 13 V-J features distinguished ophthalmopathy from stable hyperthyroidism. Most clonotypes that expanded in the thyroid above 0.001 also showed up in blood.

Patients aged 18 to 65 had newly diagnosed hyperthyroidism lasting under 2 months. The clonotype comes from a woman aged 30 to 39 with Graves' hyperthyroidism. J is TRBJ1-2 and V is TRBV6-1, with 7 positions matching TRBD1. Sequencing was carried out using blood. This CDR3 is CASSLERGLEAGYTF. In nucleotides, the CDR3 is TGTGCCAGCAGTTTAGAGAGGGGGCTGGAAGCTGGCTACACCTTC.